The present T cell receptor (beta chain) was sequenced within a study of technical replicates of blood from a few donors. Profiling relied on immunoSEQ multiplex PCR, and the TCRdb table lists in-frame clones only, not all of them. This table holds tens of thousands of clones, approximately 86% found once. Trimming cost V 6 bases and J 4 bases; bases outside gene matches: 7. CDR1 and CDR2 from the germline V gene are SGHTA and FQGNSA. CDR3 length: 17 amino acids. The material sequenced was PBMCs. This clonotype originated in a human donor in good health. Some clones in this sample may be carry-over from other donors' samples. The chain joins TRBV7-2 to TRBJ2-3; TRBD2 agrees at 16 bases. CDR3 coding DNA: TGTGCCAGCAGGAAAAGGGGACTAGCGGGGGGGTCAGATACGCAGTATTTT. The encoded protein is CASRKRGLAGGSDTQYF. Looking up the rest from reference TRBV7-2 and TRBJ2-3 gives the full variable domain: GAGVSQSPSNKVTEKGKDVELRCDPISGHTALYWYRQSLGQGLEFLIYFQGNSAPDKSGLPSDRFSAERTGGSVSTLTIQRTQQEDSAVYLCASRKRGLAGGSDTQYFGPGTRLTVL.